A single sample is the source of the 24 T cell receptor beta chains below, sequenced in a study of CXCR3-negative and CXCR3-positive naive CD8 T cells. With UMI labels, 5' RACE was used to prepare the TRB cDNA libraries. TCRdb re-called the 5' RACE reads; one entry per CDR3 protein, DNA not given. Its listing shows approximately 56,000 distinct CDR3 sequences. The sequenced sample consisted of memory CD8+ T cells from blood. The receptors were sampled from a human donor in good health. Some clones in this sample may be carry-over from other donors' samples.

Judged by frequency, this clonotype is medium-sized (0.01 to 0.1%). The rearrangement joins TRBV19 to TRBJ2-1; TCRdb gives TRBD2 as the D gene, but with no DNA this cannot be confirmed. The CDR3 totals 14 residues. The germline gives CDR1 LNHDA, CDR2 SQIVND (reference sequence). CDR3 residues: CASETSGRYNEQFF. The full variable domain, rest sourced from reference TRBV19 and TRBJ2-1, is DGGITQSPKYLFRKEGQNVTLSCEQNLNHDAMYWYRQDPGQGLRLIYYSQIVNDFQKGDIAEGYSVSREKKESFPLTVTSAQKNPTAFYLCASETSGRYNEQFFGPGTRLTVL.

CDR3 protein: CASSVGGTGSYEQYF. The chain uses TRBV9 and TRBJ2-7; the D call from TCRdb, TRBD1, cannot be confirmed without DNA. The CDR3 contains 15 residues. CDR1 and CDR2 from the germline V gene are SGDLS and YYNGEE. Looking up the rest from reference TRBV9 and TRBJ2-7 gives the full variable domain: DSGVTQTPKHLITATGQRVTLRCSPRSGDLSVYWYQQSLDQGLQFLIQYYNGEERAKGNILERFSAQQFPDLHSELNLSSLELGDSALYFCASSVGGTGSYEQYFGPGTRLTVT.

The V gene is TRBV20-1, the J gene TRBJ1-1; lacking DNA, the TRBD1 call made by TCRdb goes unchecked. Germline assignment: CDR1 DFQATT and CDR2 SNEGSKA (reference sequence). The CDR3 is made up of 13 amino acids. The CDR3 protein is CSAGTGQDTEAFF.

This rearrangement joins TRBV28 to TRBJ2-1; the D gene TCRdb calls, TRBD2, cannot be checked with no DNA. Germline CDR1 reads MDHEN; CDR2 reads SYDVKM. The CDR3 length is 13 residues. CDR3 sequence reads: CASSFPDSNEQFF. Supplemented by reference TRBV28 and TRBJ2-1, the full variable domain reads DVKVTQSSRYLVKRTGEKVFLECVQDMDHENMFWYRQDPGLGLRLIYFSYDVKMKEKGDIPEGYSVSREKKERFSLILESASTNQTSMYLCASSFPDSNEQFFGPGTRLTVL.

J is TRBJ2-3 and V is TRBV5-1; TCRdb picks TRBD1, but there is no DNA to check that call. CDR3 size: 14 residues. From germline, CDR1 is SGHRS and CDR2 YFSETQ. The CDR3 reads CASGGTGVTDTQYF.

The gene calls are TRBV29-1 and TRBJ2-7; TCRdb's D call, TRBD1, is unchecked because there is no DNA. Germline values: CDR1 SQVTM, CDR2 ANQGSEA. The CDR3 extends over 14 amino acids. Here the CDR3 reads CSVEGQGSSYEQYF.

This chain links TRBV7-9 with TRBJ2-3; as DNA is missing, the TRBD1 call by TCRdb cannot be tested. The CDR3 consists of 17 residues. Germline assignment: CDR1 SEHNR and CDR2 FQNEAQ (reference sequence). The CDR3 sequence: CASSPTPGDRGTDTQYF.

The rearrangement uses TRBV15 and TRBJ2-1; the D call from TCRdb, TRBD2, cannot be confirmed without DNA. This CDR3 is 19 amino acids long. The V gene's germline CDR1 is LNHNV and CDR2 YYDKDF (reference sequence). This CDR3 is CATSSPGEASGVPNNEQFF.

The CDR3 reads CASSYSPWDEQYF. The chain carries TRBV6-5 and TRBJ2-7; the D gene TCRdb calls, TRBD1, cannot be checked with no DNA. Germline V gene lookup returns CDR1 MNHEY and CDR2 SVGAGI. The CDR3 runs 13 residues.

V is TRBV7-8 and J is TRBJ2-3; TCRdb's D gene call, TRBD2, goes unchecked for lack of DNA. CDR1 and CDR2 (germline): SGHVS, FQNEAQ. The CDR3 extends over 18 amino acids. This CDR3 is CASSFGAGAPIFTDTQYF.

The chain recombines TRBV29-1 with TRBJ2-7; TCRdb's D call of TRBD1 is untestable without DNA. Germline V lookup: CDR1 SQVTM, CDR2 ANQGSEA. This CDR3 has 15 amino acids. The CDR3 spells CSVESAGVSSYEQYF.

CDR3 residues: CASSSMGQAERTDTQYF. The chain combines TRBV28 with TRBJ2-3; TCRdb designates TRBD1, a call that cannot be tested without DNA. CDR1 is MDHEN and CDR2 is SYDVKM in the germline V gene. CDR3 length: 17 residues.

The rearrangement uses TRBV18 and TRBJ2-6. Germline CDR1 and CDR2: KGHSH and LQKENI. The CDR3 spans 18 residues. Here the CDR3 reads CASSPGAVVVSGANVLTF. Full variable domain (outside the CDR3, taken from reference TRBV18 and TRBJ2-6): NAGVMQNPRHLVRRRGQEARLRCSPMKGHSHVYWYRQLPEEGLKFMVYLQKENIIDESGMPKERFSAEFPKEGPSILRIQQVVRGDSAAYFCASSPGAVVVSGANVLTFGAGSRLTVL.

The CDR3 here is CASSKGLAGNEQFF. The chain carries TRBV10-2 and TRBJ2-1; TCRdb's D call, TRBD2, is unchecked because there is no DNA. CDR1 and CDR2 (germline): WSHSY, SAAADI. The CDR3 is 14 amino acids.

The rearrangement uses TRBV29-1 and TRBJ2-7. This CDR3 region has 13 residues. The germline V gene has CDR1 SQVTM and CDR2 ANQGSEA. The CDR3 reads CSVEDSIAYEQYF.

This CDR3 reads CSVDIGQDQETQYF. The gene calls are TRBV29-1 and TRBJ2-5; the D call of TRBD1 rests on TCRdb alone, since no DNA is present to check it. Germline V lookup: CDR1 SQVTM, CDR2 ANQGSEA. The CDR3 loop spans 14 amino acids.

CDR3 region: CSASQGKDVNEQFF. The chain uses TRBV20-1 and TRBJ2-1; TCRdb's assignment of TRBD1 cannot be checked, as there is no DNA. The CDR3 length is 14 residues. From germline, CDR1 is DFQATT and CDR2 SNEGSKA (reference sequence).

This rearrangement joins TRBV7-9 to TRBJ2-2. In germline, CDR1 is SEHNR, CDR2 FQNEAQ (reference sequence). The CDR3 spans 15 residues. This chain's CDR3 is CASSYVLANTGELFF. Looking up the rest from reference TRBV7-9 and TRBJ2-2 gives the full variable domain: DTGVSQNPRHKITKRGQNVTFRCDPISEHNRLYWYRQTLGQGPEFLTYFQNEAQLEKSRLLSDRFSAERPKGSFSTLEIQRTEQGDSAMYLCASSYVLANTGELFFGEGSRLTVL.

The chain is built from TRBV28 and TRBJ2-4; the TCRdb D gene call, TRBD1, has no DNA to confirm it. CDR1 is MDHEN, CDR2 SYDVKM, per germline. The CDR3 consists of 11 residues. CDR3 protein: CASSLQGSMYF.

This chain links TRBV28 with TRBJ2-7. The CDR3 is made up of 13 amino acids. Germline assignment: CDR1 MDHEN and CDR2 SYDVKM. The CDR3 loop reads CASSSWGSYEQYF.

The gene calls are TRBV11-3 and TRBJ2-7; as DNA is missing, the TRBD1 call by TCRdb cannot be tested. The germline V gene encodes CDR1 SGHNT and CDR2 YENEEA. The CDR3 length is 14 residues. The chain's CDR3 is CASSLGRGRDEQYF.

CDR3 amino acids: CASSLPSTTSSEQFF. The rearrangement joins TRBV7-9 to TRBJ2-1. Germline lookup yields CDR1 SEHNR and CDR2 FQNEAQ (reference sequence). This CDR3 has 15 residues. The full variable domain, in which reference TRBV7-9 and TRBJ2-1 provide the parts outside the CDR3, is DTGVSQNPRHKITKRGQNVTFRCDPISEHNRLYWYRQTLGQGPEFLTYFQNEAQLEKSRLLSDRFSAERPKGSFSTLEIQRTEQGDSAMYLCASSLPSTTSSEQFFGPGTRLTVL.

The chain recombines TRBV12-3 or TRBV12-4 with TRBJ2-1. This CDR3 has 11 residues. The CDR3 region is CASSFLDEQFF.

The chain uses TRBV7-2 and TRBJ1-5; there is no DNA to check the TCRdb D call of TRBD1. Germline CDR1 is SGHTA and CDR2 is FQGNSA. This CDR3 spans 14 amino acids. CDR3: CASSGWGGNQPQHF.